These T cell receptor beta chains were read from a single sample in a study of blood T cells in healthy people across ages. In TCRdb, the 5' RACE reads were re-called with MiXCR into one record per CDR3 protein. This table holds about 590,000 distinct CDR3 sequences, about 28% found once. Sequencing was done on a sample of blood. The receptors derive from a woman of 80 years or more in good health. Each CDR3 is given with its conserved first and last residue. The D gene is left open where the match is weak. Clone size is not always given. Where it is, it says once, few, many or a class for expanded clones.

clone_size j_call v_call d_call cdr3_aa cdr3_nt
many TRBJ1-2 TRBV6-6 TRBD1 CASTKGAGGEYGYTF TGTGCCAGCACCAAGGGGGCAGGGGGCGAGTATGGCTACACCTTC
few TRBJ1-1 TRBV7-2 NA CASSLGSIIEAFF TGTGCCAGCAGCTTGGGCTCCATAATTGAAGCTTTCTTT
NA TRBJ2-6 TRBV5-1 TRBD2 CTSSLAGTSVLSSGANVLTF TGCACCAGCAGCTTGGCCGGGACTAGCGTCCTCTCCTCTGGGGCCAACGTCCTGACTTTC
few TRBJ1-2 TRBV6-4 TRBD1 CASSQEGQSYGYTF TGTGCCAGCTCCCAAGAGGGACAGTCGTACGGCTACACCTTC
many TRBJ2-1 TRBV5-1 TRBD2 CASSLSGGDPYNEQFF TGCGCCAGCAGCTTAAGCGGGGGGGACCCCTACAATGAGCAGTTCTTC
many TRBJ1-2 TRBV14 NA CASSRGYARGGYTF TGTGCCAGCAGCCGCGGGTACGCCCGGGGAGGCTACACCTTC
many TRBJ1-1 TRBV29-1 NA CSAGRGAGTEAFF TGCAGCGCCGGAAGGGGGGCTGGCACTGAAGCTTTCTTT
few TRBJ2-7 TRBV7-2 TRBD1 CASSRDRVYNEQYF TGTGCCAGCAGCCGGGACAGGGTCTACAATGAGCAGTACTTC
many TRBJ2-7 TRBV12-3/TRBV12-4 TRBD2 CASILTSGDSYEQYF TGTGCCAGCATTTTAACTAGCGGGGACTCCTACGAGCAGTACTTC
NA TRBJ1-2 TRBV5-1 TRBD1 CASSSDRVEGYTF TGCGCCAGCAGCTCCGACAGGGTAGAAGGCTACACCTTC
many TRBJ2-7 TRBV5-1 NA CASSISPGTSYEQYF TGCGCCAGCAGCATATCTCCAGGGACCTCCTACGAGCAGTACTTC
NA TRBJ1-1 TRBV2 NA CASSEALRAVNTEAFF TGTGCCAGCAGTGAAGCGCTTCGGGCTGTGAACACTGAAGCTTTCTTT
few TRBJ1-6 TRBV27 TRBD1 CASSGQGVEVALHF TGTGCCAGCAGTGGACAGGGGGTTGAGGTGGCCCTCCACTTT
NA TRBJ1-6 TRBV12-3/TRBV12-4 NA CASSTYRDNSPLHF TGTGCCAGCAGCACTTACAGAGATAATTCACCCCTCCACTTT
NA TRBJ1-1 TRBV11-2 TRBD1 CASSWQGAQVEAFF TGTGCCAGCAGCTGGCAGGGGGCGCAGGTGGAAGCTTTCTTT
NA TRBJ1-5 TRBV30 NA CAWSIEGGQPQHF TGTGCCTGGAGCATAGAGGGAGGACAGCCCCAGCATTTT
NA TRBJ2-1 TRBV4-3 NA CASSQDDSAGYNEQFF TGCGCCAGCAGCCAAGATGACTCCGCCGGCTACAATGAGCAGTTCTTC
many TRBJ2-3 TRBV20-1 NA CSAPIGAGSTDTQYF TGCAGTGCCCCCATCGGGGCAGGCAGCACAGATACGCAGTATTTT
many TRBJ2-7 TRBV12-3/TRBV12-4 NA CASSPGRLSSYEQYF TGTGCCAGCAGTCCCGGCAGGCTGAGCTCCTACGAGCAGTACTTC
NA TRBJ2-7 TRBV12-3/TRBV12-4 TRBD1 CASSFAKTGTGYNEQYF TGTGCCAGCAGTTTTGCCAAAACCGGGACAGGGTACAATGAGCAGTACTTC
many TRBJ2-7 TRBV5-4 TRBD2 CASSLGLAGVREQYF TGTGCCAGCAGCTTGGGACTAGCGGGGGTTCGCGAGCAGTACTTC
NA TRBJ2-1 TRBV5-5 TRBD1 CASSLVAGGRVVSNEQFF TGTGCCAGCAGCTTGGTGGCAGGGGGACGGGTAGTTTCAAACGAGCAGTTCTTC
NA TRBJ1-1 TRBV6-2/TRBV6-3 NA CASSYKIEAFF TGTGCCAGCAGTTACAAAATTGAAGCTTTCTTT
many TRBJ1-1 TRBV6-2/TRBV6-3 NA CASTLIMNTEAFF TGTGCCAGCACCTTAATCATGAACACTGAAGCTTTCTTT
NA TRBJ2-2 TRBV3-1 NA CASSPPSRGYTGELFF TGTGCCAGCAGCCCCCCCAGCCGGGGGTACACCGGGGAGCTGTTTTTT
many TRBJ2-3 TRBV24-1 NA CATSDLPGRDTQYF TGTGCCACCAGTGACCTCCCCGGTAGGGATACGCAGTATTTT
NA TRBJ2-1 TRBV20-1 NA CSAIEFSYNEQFF TGCAGTGCTATAGAGTTCTCCTACAATGAGCAGTTCTTC
many TRBJ2-3 TRBV5-6 NA CASSFRDSITGDTQYF TGTGCCAGCAGCTTCCGGGACTCCATCACGGGAGATACGCAGTATTTT
many TRBJ2-3 TRBV20-1 TRBD1 CSARDTRGRTDTQYF TGCAGTGCTAGAGATACAAGGGGGCGGACAGATACGCAGTATTTT
many TRBJ2-5 TRBV9 TRBD2 CASSVDPSGGALETQYF TGTGCCAGCAGCGTAGATCCTAGCGGGGGGGCGTTAGAGACCCAGTACTTC
many TRBJ2-7 TRBV27 NA CASSLAAGGPYEQYF TGTGCCAGCAGTTTAGCCGCAGGGGGGCCCTACGAGCAGTACTTC
few TRBJ1-1 TRBV9 NA CASSVSTTNTEAFF TGTGCCAGCAGCGTCTCGACAACGAACACTGAAGCTTTCTTT
NA TRBJ2-7 TRBV7-2 TRBD1 CASSLRQGGGYEQYF TGTGCCAGCAGCTTAAGACAGGGGGGAGGCTACGAGCAGTACTTC
many TRBJ2-5 TRBV20-1 TRBD1 CSAYMGGQGQETQYF TGCAGTGCGTACATGGGGGGACAGGGGCAAGAGACCCAGTACTTC
NA TRBJ2-7 TRBV3-1 NA CASNLQGRSYNEQYF TGTGCCAGCAATCTACAGGGACGCTCCTACAATGAGCAGTACTTC
NA TRBJ1-1 TRBV9 NA CASSEIGGNTEAFF TGTGCCAGCAGCGAAATAGGGGGAAACACTGAAGCTTTCTTT
NA TRBJ2-5 TRBV7-7 TRBD2 CASSSFVTSGQETQYF TGTGCCAGCAGCTCCTTCGTGACTAGCGGCCAAGAGACCCAGTACTTC